This T cell receptor (beta chain) was identified in a study of blood T cell repertoires in COVID-19. In the authors' workflow: Cell counts per sample came from amplifying reference gene primers. TCRdb keeps only in-frame clones here, not all; method: immunoSEQ multiplex PCR. The V and J calls and clone size come from that table; D and trimming were worked out from the DNA. The profile shows some 150,000 clones, around nine tenths of them singletons. Germline V gene data show CDR1 as KGHDR and CDR2 as SFDVKD. This CDR3 has 14 residues. Trimming cost V 2 bases and J 11 bases, with 14 bases left between them.

Material: peripheral blood. The clonotype was recovered from an older man with acute or convalescent COVID-19. The chain joins TRBV24-1 to TRBJ1-4; D gene uncertain. CDR3 coding DNA: TGTGCCACCAGTGATTCAGCGAAGGGCGGGAAACTGTTTTTT. As protein: CATSDSAKGGKLFF.